This T cell receptor beta chain came from a study of T-cell memory formation after mild COVID-19. This CDR3 has 17 amino acids. V was pared by 4 bases and J by 0 bases, with 11 bases of the junction left unmatched. CDR1 is MNHEY, CDR2 SVGAGI, per germline. 5'RACE primed from the constant segment yielded TCR alpha and TCR beta cDNA libraries bearing sample barcodes and UMIs. Using its own MiXCR run on the 5' RACE reads, TCRdb lists one record per CDR3 protein. The data show hundreds of thousands of distinct CDR3 sequences, 20% to 25% seen once. With respect to this clonotype: Its antigen is not identified.

General study points: Pre-infection memory carried some responding clones, suggesting that cross-reactive memory joined.

Sequenced material: PBMCs or a T cell subset sorted from them (not recorded which). This receptor was identified in an adult woman who had mild COVID-19 (a few samples of this study predate the infection). Cell type and time point are not known. This rearrangement joins TRBV6-5 to TRBJ1-1; 7 nucleotides align to TRBD1. This CDR3 reads CASSSLGVGGVNTEAFF. The CDR3 DNA sequence: TGTGCCAGCAGTTCCTTGGGTGTAGGGGGCGTGAACACTGAAGCTTTCTTT.